The sequence of this T cell receptor (beta chain) was determined in a study of blood T cell repertoires in COVID-19. Study-level background: The United States, Italy and Spain provided the acute and convalescent COVID-19 samples. The cDNA or gDNA used as material had been derived from T cells, B-cell-depleted T cells, or PBMCs.

Authors' data handling: From reference gene primer amplification, estimates of nucleated cell counts were derived. Data came from immunoSEQ multiplex PCR; TCRdb stores just in-frame clones and leaves some out. V, J and clone size are taken as reported in that table, and D and trimming were inferred from the DNA itself. The table has 60,000 to 80,000 clones, 80% to 95% seen once; the top ten hold 5% to 7%. The CDR3 contains 15 residues. Per germline, CDR1 SEHNR and CDR2 FQNEAQ (reference sequence). Trimming took off 4 bases at V and 2 bases at J, with 15 bases between the two ends. This clone was observed once.

The rearrangement uses TRBV7-9 and TRBJ2-7, with TRBD1 as a possible D gene (6 bases). Sequences were obtained from peripheral blood. This sequence originates from a human donor in a cohort sampled during active COVID-19. The DNA for the CDR3 is TGTGCCAGCAGCTCACAGGGAGAATTCACCTACGAGCAGTACTTC. It translates to CASSSQGEFTYEQYF.